This record looks at one T cell receptor beta chain sequence and its context. Selected positively for CCR7 and CD45RO-negative, naive CD8 cells excluded terminally differentiated effector memory CD45RA+ cells. The data derive from a study of shared clonotypes between healthy human individuals. The table came from immunoSEQ multiplex PCR; TCRdb's copy has only in-frame clones and leaves some out. The sample lists fewer than 700,000 clones, 85% to 95% occurring once. The germline CDR1 and CDR2 sequences are MNHEY and SMNVEV (reference sequence). The CDR3 loop spans 14 amino acids. Trimming took 5 bases from V and 3 from J, leaving 14 bases between them.

The chain combines TRBV27 with TRBJ2-7; D is possibly TRBD1 or TRBD2 (5 bases each). This receptor was identified in a woman in her thirties in good health. Sequencing was carried out using naive CD8+ T cells sorted from blood. Here the CDR3 reads CASSPGLRGYEQYF. In DNA form, the CDR3 reads TGTGCCAGCAGTCCCGGACTGAGGGGCTACGAGCAGTACTTC.